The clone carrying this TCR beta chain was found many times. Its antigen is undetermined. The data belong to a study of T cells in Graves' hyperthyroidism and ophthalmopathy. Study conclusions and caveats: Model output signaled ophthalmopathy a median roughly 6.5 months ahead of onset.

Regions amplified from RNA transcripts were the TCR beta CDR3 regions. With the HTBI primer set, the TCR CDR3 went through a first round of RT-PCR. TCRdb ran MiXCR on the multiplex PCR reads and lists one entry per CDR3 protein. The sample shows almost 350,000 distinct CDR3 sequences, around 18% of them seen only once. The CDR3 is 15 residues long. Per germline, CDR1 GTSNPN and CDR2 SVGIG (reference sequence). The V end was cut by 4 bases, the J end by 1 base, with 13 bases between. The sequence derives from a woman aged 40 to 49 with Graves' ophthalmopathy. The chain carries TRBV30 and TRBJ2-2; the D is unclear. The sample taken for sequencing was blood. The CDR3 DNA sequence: TGTGCCTGGACCCAAGGTCCCGGGAACACCGGGGAGCTGTTTTTT. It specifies CAWTQGPGNTGELFF.